This T cell receptor (beta chain) appears in the sequencing data of a study of blood T cell repertoires in COVID-19. At the level of the study: Both acute and convalescent COVID-19 samples were obtained from the United States, Italy and Spain. The analysed material was cDNA or gDNA that came from T cells, B-cell-depleted T cells, or PBMCs.

In the original processing: Reference gene primer amplification yielded estimated nucleated cell counts. Assay used: immunoSEQ multiplex PCR; TCRdb lists only in-frame clones, some missing. The DNA gave D and trimming, while V, J and clone size come from that table. The data hold over 200,000 clones, with around nine tenths observed a single time. The CDR3 contains 16 residues. V gave up 3 bases and J gave up 1 base; unmatched junction bases: 2. Germline CDR1 KGHDR, CDR2 SFDVKD. The V and J genes are TRBV24-1 and TRBJ2-2; 9 bases map to TRBD1. The TCR sequence derives from a man aged 55 to 70 who had recovered from COVID-19. The sample consisted of peripheral blood. The CDR3 spells CATSDQGQGNTGELFF. The CDR3 DNA reads as TGTGCCACCAGTGATCAGGGACAGGGGAACACCGGGGAGCTGTTTTTT.